Below are 20 T cell receptor beta chains sequenced from a single sample in a study of cytomegalovirus exposure and HLA in healthy donors. This PCR relied on a set of 60 Vbeta primers and 13 Jbeta primers. Sequenced by immunoSEQ multiplex PCR; TCRdb stores in-frame clones only, minus some. This table has some 100,000 clones, roughly 70% appearing once. The sequenced material came from PBMCs. These receptors originate from a woman between 45 and 60 years old in good health and CMV-seropositive.

The rearrangement uses TRBV7-6 and TRBJ2-3; 7 nucleotides agree with TRBD1. The length of the CDR3 is 17 residues. The V and J ends lost 2 bases and 4 bases, in that order; junction bases with no gene match: 12. Germline V gene data show CDR1 as SGHVS and CDR2 as FNYEAQ. The DNA of the CDR3 is TGTGCCAGCAGCTTAAGTTGGCAGGGGGAACACCCAGATACGCAGTATTTT. Amino acid sequence: CASSLSWQGEHPDTQYF.

This chain joins TRBV28 and TRBJ2-1; a weak D match, TRBD2 (6 bases). The germline V gene encodes CDR1 MDHEN and CDR2 SYDVKM. V shed 7 bases and J shed 9 bases, with 16 bases lying between them. CDR3 length: 13 amino acids. This CDR3 reads CASMGLHSGEQFF. CDR3 sequence (DNA): TGTGCCAGCATGGGACTCCATTCGGGTGAGCAGTTCTTC.

This clone turned up a few times. V is TRBV7-2 and J is TRBJ1-1; TRBD1 might be the D (6 bases). This CDR3 is 15 amino acids long. In germline, CDR1 is SGHTA, CDR2 FQGNSA. Between the trimmed V and J ends, which lost 5 bases and 2 bases, there was a span of 15 bases. CDR3 residues: CASSPGGGYNTEAFF. The DNA of the CDR3 is TGTGCCAGCAGCCCCGGTGGGGGCTATAACACTGAAGCTTTCTTT.

This chain joins TRBV4-1 and TRBJ2-2; 9 bases agree with TRBD1. The CDR3 covers 16 residues. From germline, CDR1 is MGHRA and CDR2 YSYEKL. With V trimmed by 0 bases and J by 8 bases, 7 bases remained unmatched. The CDR3 region is CASSQEGTGGLGELFF. CDR3 in DNA: TGCGCCAGCAGCCAAGAGGGAACAGGGGGCCTTGGGGAGCTGTTTTTT.

This clone was seen a few times. The chain combines TRBV10-1 with TRBJ2-5; the match to TRBD1 covers 9 bases. The DNA end is more similar to TRBJ2-7, so the J call may be wrong. This CDR3 region has 13 residues. Per germline, CDR1 WNHNN and CDR2 SYGVQD (reference sequence). As DNA, the CDR3 is TGCGCCAGCAGTGCACAGGGGGCGTACGAGCAGTACTTC. This sequence encodes CASSAQGAYEQYF.

The V gene is TRBV18, the J gene TRBJ2-5; D is unresolved. Trimming stripped 4 bases from V and 2 bases from J, with 8 bases between. The germline V gene encodes CDR1 KGHSH and CDR2 LQKENI. The CDR3 spans 13 residues. CDR3 in amino acids: CASSLLRQETQYF. The CDR3, as DNA: TGTGCCAGCTCACTACTCCGACAAGAGACCCAGTACTTC. Full variable domain (rest looked up from reference TRBV18 and TRBJ2-5): NAGVMQNPRHLVRRRGQEARLRCSPMKGHSHVYWYRQLPEEGLKFMVYLQKENIIDESGMPKERFSAEFPKEGPSILRIQQVVRGDSAAYFCASSLLRQETQYFGPGTRLLVL.

The chain combines TRBV18 with TRBJ1-2; 7 nucleotides line up with TRBD1. The germline gives CDR1 KGHSH, CDR2 LQKENI. With 0 bases clipped from V and 7 bases from J, the junction kept 11 bases outside the gene matches. This CDR3 spans 16 amino acids. CDR3 nucleotides: TGTGCCAGCTCACCACCTTTAGGACAGGCGCTCTCTGGCTACACCTTC. Protein: CASSPPLGQALSGYTF.

This clone was detected only a few times. This chain links TRBV7-6 with TRBJ2-7; D is unresolved. Germline V lookup: CDR1 SGHVS, CDR2 FNYEAQ. With 0 bases removed from V and 3 bases from J, the gap between germline ends came to 9 bases. The CDR3 is 14 residues long. The CDR3 DNA follows: TGTGCCAGCAGCTTAGCGCAGTCCAGCTACGAGCAGTACTTC. It encodes CASSLAQSSYEQYF.

V gene TRBV28 combines with J gene TRBJ2-7; maybe TRBD2 (6 bases). V dropped 4 bases and J dropped 3 bases, with 7 bases sitting between them. Per germline, CDR1 MDHEN and CDR2 SYDVKM. The CDR3 has 12 residues. The CDR3 loop reads CASSSGSYEQYF. The CDR3 DNA sequence: TGTGCCAGCAGTTCCGGGAGCTACGAGCAGTACTTC.

The chain employs TRBV18 and TRBJ2-1; the match to TRBD2 covers 9 bases. Trimming took 0 bases from V and 4 from J; bases not matched to a gene: 7. Germline-derived CDR1 and CDR2 are KGHSH and LQKENI. This CDR3 is 17 amino acids long. In DNA form, the CDR3 reads TGTGCCAGCTCACCACCGACAGCGGGGGGATCGTACAATGAGCAGTTCTTC. Amino acids: CASSPPTAGGSYNEQFF.

The CDR3 DNA reads as TGTGCCAGCAGCTCTATGAGCGGGGTCAAAAACATTCAGTACTTC. The encoded protein is CASSSMSGVKNIQYF. The chain carries TRBV5-4 and TRBJ2-4, with 7 bases that match TRBD2. Germline V gene lookup returns CDR1 SGHNT and CDR2 YYREEE (reference sequence). V lost 3 bases to trimming and J lost 3 bases; unmatched junction nucleotides: 6. The CDR3 runs to 15 residues.

The V and J genes are TRBV7-7 and TRBJ2-3; 9 bases are shared with TRBD1. V lost 5 bases and J lost 4; bases outside the gene matches: 7. This CDR3 comprises 15 residues. Looked up from germline, CDR1 is SSHAT and CDR2 is FNYEAQ (reference sequence). This CDR3 is CASSQGTGLPDTQYF. The DNA for the CDR3 is TGTGCCAGCAGCCAGGGGACAGGGCTCCCAGATACGCAGTATTTT.

This clone came up once. The chain carries TRBV4-2 and TRBJ2-7, with 8 bases lining up with TRBD2. The CDR3 length is 16 residues. Per the germline V gene, CDR1 is LGHNA and CDR2 is YNFKEQ. V shed 0 bases and J 2 bases; nucleotides not matched to a gene: 6. Here the CDR3 DNA reads TGTGCCAGCAGCCAAGATATGGCTAGCGGGCCCTACGAGCAGTACTTC. Protein sequence: CASSQDMASGPYEQYF.

V gene TRBV4-1 combines with J gene TRBJ1-5; no clear D gene. The ends were cut back, 5 bases at V and 3 bases at J, with 11 bases in the middle. The CDR3 consists of 14 residues. Germline V gene lookup returns CDR1 MGHRA and CDR2 YSYEKL. CDR3 sequence (DNA): TGCGCCAGCAGCTACCGGGAAATCAATCAGCCCCAGCATTTT. Protein: CASSYREINQPQHF.

V usage is TRBV6-5 and J usage is TRBJ1-1, with D hard to call. The CDR3 spans 14 residues. CDR1 is MNHEY and CDR2 is SVGAGI in the germline V gene. The V end was cut by 5 bases, the J end by 1 base, with 11 bases between. CDR3 DNA sequence: TGTGCCAGCAGTAACAGACGGAAGAACACTGAAGCTTTCTTT. Translating it yields CASSNRRKNTEAFF.

This clone was seen once. The chain couples TRBV6-1 to TRBJ1-2; D unresolved. V lost 6 bases and J lost 2, with 13 bases in between. The CDR3 contains 14 residues. The germline V gene has CDR1 MNHNS and CDR2 SASEGT. The CDR3 sequence: CASRRAPPNYGYTF. In nucleotides, the CDR3 is TGTGCCAGCAGGCGGGCACCTCCCAACTATGGCTACACCTTC.

This clone has more than one count but fewer than ten. The chain recombines TRBV9 with TRBJ2-1; TRBD2 matches 7 bases. The germline gives CDR1 SGDLS, CDR2 YYNGEE. The CDR3 covers 13 residues. Trimming at V came to 3 bases and at J to 4 bases, leaving 1 base not matched to a gene. CDR3 loop: CASSGGGYNEQFF. In nucleotides, the CDR3 is TGTGCCAGCAGCGGCGGGGGTTACAATGAGCAGTTCTTC.

V gene TRBV7-9 combines with J gene TRBJ2-7, with D perhaps matching TRBD1 (6 bases). V was pared by 5 bases and J by 9 bases, with 20 bases between. The germline CDR1 and CDR2 sequences are SEHNR and FQNEAQ (reference sequence). The CDR3 is made up of 14 amino acids. The CDR3 is CASSILGQYPPQYF. The CDR3 DNA sequence: TGTGCCAGCAGCATACTAGGACAGTATCCCCCGCAGTACTTC.

The chain recombines TRBV6-1 with TRBJ1-4; tentatively, D is TRBD1 (6 bases). Trimming took off 6 bases at V and 6 bases at J, with 17 bases between the two ends. The CDR3 has 15 residues. Germline V CDR1 and CDR2: MNHNS, SASEGT. The CDR3 is CASSRRGGVDEKLFF. CDR3 DNA: TGTGCCAGCAGCCGGAGGGGGGGGGTTGATGAAAAACTGTTTTTT.

This clone was detected a few times. This chain links TRBV5-4 with TRBJ2-7; 13 positions match TRBD2. This CDR3 is 15 amino acids long. V was pared by 0 bases and J by 11 bases, with 8 bases of the junction left unmatched. Germline V gene data show CDR1 as SGHNT and CDR2 as YYREEE (reference sequence). The CDR3: CASSLGGTSGAKEYF. The CDR3 DNA sequence: TGTGCCAGCAGCTTGGGGGGGACTAGCGGGGCGAAGGAGTACTTC.